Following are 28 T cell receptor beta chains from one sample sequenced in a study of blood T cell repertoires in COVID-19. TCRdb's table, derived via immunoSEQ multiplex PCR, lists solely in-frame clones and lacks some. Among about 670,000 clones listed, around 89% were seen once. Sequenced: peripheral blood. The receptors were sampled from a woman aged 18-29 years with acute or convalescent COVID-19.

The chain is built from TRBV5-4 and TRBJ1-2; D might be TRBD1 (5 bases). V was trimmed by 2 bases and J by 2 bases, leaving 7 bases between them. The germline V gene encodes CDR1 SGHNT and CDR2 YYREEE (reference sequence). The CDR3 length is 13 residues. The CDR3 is CASSFQGNYGYTF. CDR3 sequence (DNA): TGTGCCAGCAGCTTTCAGGGCAACTATGGCTACACCTTC.

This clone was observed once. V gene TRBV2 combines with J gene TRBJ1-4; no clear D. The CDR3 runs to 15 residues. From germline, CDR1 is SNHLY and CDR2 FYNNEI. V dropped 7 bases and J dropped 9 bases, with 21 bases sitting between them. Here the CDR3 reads CASNIVLRHGKKLFF. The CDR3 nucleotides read TGTGCCAGCAACATCGTGTTAAGACACGGGAAAAAACTGTTTTTT.

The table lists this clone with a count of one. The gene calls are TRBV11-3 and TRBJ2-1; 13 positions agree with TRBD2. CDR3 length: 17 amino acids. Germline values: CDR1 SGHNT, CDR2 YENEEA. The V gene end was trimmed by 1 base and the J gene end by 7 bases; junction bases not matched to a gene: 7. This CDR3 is CASSLGTSGGIGNEQFF. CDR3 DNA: TGTGCCAGCAGCTTAGGGACTAGCGGGGGTATTGGGAATGAGCAGTTCTTC.

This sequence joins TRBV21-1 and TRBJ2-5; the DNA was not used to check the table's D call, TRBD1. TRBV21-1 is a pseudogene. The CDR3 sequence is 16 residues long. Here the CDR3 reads CASSKVGDREGRTQYF. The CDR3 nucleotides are TGTGCCAGCAGCAAAGTGGGGGACAGGGAGGGAAGGACCCAGTACTTC.

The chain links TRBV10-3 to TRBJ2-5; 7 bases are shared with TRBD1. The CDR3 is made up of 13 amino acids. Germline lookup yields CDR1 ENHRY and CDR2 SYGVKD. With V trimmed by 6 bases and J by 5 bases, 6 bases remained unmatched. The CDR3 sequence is CAIRQGLRETQYF. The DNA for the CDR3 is TGTGCCATCAGACAGGGGCTAAGGGAGACCCAGTACTTC.

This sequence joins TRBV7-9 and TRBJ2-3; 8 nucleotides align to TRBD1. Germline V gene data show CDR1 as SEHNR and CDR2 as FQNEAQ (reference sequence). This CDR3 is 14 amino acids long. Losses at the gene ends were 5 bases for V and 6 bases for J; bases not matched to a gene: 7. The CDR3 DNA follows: TGTGCCAGCAGCGCTCAGGGGGCTACGGATACGCAGTATTTT. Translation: CASSAQGATDTQYF. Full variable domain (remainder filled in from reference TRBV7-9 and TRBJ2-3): DTGVSQNPRHKITKRGQNVTFRCDPISEHNRLYWYRQTLGQGPEFLTYFQNEAQLEKSRLLSDRFSAERPKGSFSTLEIQRTEQGDSAMYLCASSAQGATDTQYFGPGTRLTVL.

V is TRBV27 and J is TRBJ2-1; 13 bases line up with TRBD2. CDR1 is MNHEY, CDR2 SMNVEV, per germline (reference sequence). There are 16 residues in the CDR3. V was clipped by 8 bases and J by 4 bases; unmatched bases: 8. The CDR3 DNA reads TGTGCCAGCGGGGGGACTAGCGGGGTGGCGTACAATGAGCAGTTCTTC. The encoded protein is CASGGTSGVAYNEQFF.

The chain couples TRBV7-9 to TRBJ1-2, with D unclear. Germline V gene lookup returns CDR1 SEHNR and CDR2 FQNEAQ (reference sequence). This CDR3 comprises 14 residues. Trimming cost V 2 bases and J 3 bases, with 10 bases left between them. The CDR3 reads CASSLTEVYYGYTF. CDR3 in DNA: TGTGCCAGCAGCTTAACCGAGGTCTACTATGGCTACACCTTC. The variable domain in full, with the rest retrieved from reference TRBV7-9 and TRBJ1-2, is DTGVSQNPRHKITKRGQNVTFRCDPISEHNRLYWYRQTLGQGPEFLTYFQNEAQLEKSRLLSDRFSAERPKGSFSTLEIQRTEQGDSAMYLCASSLTEVYYGYTFGSGTRLTVV.

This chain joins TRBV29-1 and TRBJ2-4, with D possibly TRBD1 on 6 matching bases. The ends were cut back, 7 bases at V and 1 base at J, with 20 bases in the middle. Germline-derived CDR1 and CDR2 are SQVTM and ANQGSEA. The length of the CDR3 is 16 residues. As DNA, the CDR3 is TGCAGCGCCGGACAAACAGGGAGTGGTGCCAAAAACATTCAGTACTTC. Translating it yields CSAGQTGSGAKNIQYF.

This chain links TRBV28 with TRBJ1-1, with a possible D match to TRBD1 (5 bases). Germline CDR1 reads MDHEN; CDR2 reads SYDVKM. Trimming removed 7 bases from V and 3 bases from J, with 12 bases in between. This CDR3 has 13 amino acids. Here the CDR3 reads CASTNGGDTEAFF. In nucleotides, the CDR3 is TGTGCCAGCACTAATGGAGGGGACACTGAAGCTTTCTTT.

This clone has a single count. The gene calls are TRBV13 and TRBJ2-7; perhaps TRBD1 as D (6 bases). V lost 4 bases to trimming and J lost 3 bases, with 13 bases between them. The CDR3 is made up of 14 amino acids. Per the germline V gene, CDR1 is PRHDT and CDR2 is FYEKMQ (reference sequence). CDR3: CASSSEDRRYEQYF. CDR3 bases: TGTGCCAGCAGCTCAGAAGACAGGCGCTACGAGCAGTACTTC.

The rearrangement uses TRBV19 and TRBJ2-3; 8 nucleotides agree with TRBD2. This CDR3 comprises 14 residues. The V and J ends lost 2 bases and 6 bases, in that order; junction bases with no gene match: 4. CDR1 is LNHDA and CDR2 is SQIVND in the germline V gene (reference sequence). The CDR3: CASSIRTSWDTQYF. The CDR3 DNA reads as TGTGCCAGTAGTATACGGACTAGCTGGGATACGCAGTATTTT.

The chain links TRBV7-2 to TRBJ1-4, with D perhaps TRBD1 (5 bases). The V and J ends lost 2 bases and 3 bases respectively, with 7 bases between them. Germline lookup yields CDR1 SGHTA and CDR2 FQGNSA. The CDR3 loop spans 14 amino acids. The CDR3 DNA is TGTGCCAGCAGCTTACAGGGTTCTAATGAAAAACTGTTTTTT. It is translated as CASSLQGSNEKLFF.

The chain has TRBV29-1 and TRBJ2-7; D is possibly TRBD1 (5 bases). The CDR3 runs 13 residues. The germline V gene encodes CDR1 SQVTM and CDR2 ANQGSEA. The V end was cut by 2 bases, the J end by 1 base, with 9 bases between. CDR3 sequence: CSVERGESYEQYF. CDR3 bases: TGCAGCGTTGAAAGGGGCGAATCCTACGAGCAGTACTTC.

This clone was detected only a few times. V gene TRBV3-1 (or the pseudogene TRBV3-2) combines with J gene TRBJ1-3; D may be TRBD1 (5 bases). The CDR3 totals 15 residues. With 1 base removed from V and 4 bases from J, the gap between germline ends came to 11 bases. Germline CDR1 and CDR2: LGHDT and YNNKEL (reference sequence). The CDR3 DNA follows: TGTGCCAGCAGCCAAGGGCAGGGAAAAGGAAACACCATATATTTT. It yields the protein CASSQGQGKGNTIYF.

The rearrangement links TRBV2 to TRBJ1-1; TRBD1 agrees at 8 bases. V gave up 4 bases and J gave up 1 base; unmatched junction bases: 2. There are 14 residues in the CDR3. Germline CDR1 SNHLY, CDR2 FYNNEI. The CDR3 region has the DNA TGTGCCAGCAGTGCGCAGGGGGCGAACACTGAAGCTTTCTTT. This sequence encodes CASSAQGANTEAFF.

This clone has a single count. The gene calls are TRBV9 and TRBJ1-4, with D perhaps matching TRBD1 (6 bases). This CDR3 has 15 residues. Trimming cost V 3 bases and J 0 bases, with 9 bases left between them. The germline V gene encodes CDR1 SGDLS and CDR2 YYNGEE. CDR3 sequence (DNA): TGTGCCAGCAGCGCCCGGACAGCAACTAATGAAAAACTGTTTTTT. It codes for CASSARTATNEKLFF. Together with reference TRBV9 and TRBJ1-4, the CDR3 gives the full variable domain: DSGVTQTPKHLITATGQRVTLRCSPRSGDLSVYWYQQSLDQGLQFLIQYYNGEERAKGNILERFSAQQFPDLHSELNLSSLELGDSALYFCASSARTATNEKLFFGSGTQLSVL.

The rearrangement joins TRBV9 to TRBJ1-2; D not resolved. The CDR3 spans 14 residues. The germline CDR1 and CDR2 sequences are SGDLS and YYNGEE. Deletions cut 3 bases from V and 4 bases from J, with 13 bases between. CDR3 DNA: TGTGCCAGCAGCGGAGACAACGTCGGCTATGGCTACACCTTC. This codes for CASSGDNVGYGYTF.

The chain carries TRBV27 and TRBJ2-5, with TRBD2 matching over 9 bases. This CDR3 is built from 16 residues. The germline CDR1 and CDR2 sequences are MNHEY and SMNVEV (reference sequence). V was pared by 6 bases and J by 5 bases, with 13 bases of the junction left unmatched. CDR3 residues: CASRSEGGGARETQYF. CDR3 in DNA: TGTGCCAGCAGGTCCGAGGGCGGGGGGGCACGTGAGACCCAGTACTTC.

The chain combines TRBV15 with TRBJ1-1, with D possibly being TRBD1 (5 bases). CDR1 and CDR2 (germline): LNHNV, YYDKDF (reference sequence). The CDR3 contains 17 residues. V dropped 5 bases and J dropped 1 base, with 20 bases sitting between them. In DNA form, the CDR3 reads TGTGCCACCAGCCGGGGAGGGAAGTGGGGCACGAACACTGAAGCTTTCTTT. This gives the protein CATSRGGKWGTNTEAFF.

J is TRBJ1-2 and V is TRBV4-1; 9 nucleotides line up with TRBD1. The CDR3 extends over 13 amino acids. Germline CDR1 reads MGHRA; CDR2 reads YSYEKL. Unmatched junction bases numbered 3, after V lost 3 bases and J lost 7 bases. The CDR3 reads CASSQLTGGGYTF. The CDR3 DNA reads TGCGCCAGCAGCCAGTTGACAGGGGGTGGCTACACCTTC.

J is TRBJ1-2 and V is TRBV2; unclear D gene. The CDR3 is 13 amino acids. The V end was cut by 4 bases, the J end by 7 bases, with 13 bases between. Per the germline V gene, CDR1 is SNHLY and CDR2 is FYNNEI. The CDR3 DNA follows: TGTGCCAGCAGTGCTGAAGCCTCGCGTGGCTACACCTTC. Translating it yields CASSAEASRGYTF.

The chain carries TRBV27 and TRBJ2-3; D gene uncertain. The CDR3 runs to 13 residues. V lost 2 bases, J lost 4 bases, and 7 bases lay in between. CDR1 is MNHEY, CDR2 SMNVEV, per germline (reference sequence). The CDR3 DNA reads TGTGCCAGCAGTTTAGGTCGGGCAGATACGCAGTATTTT. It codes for CASSLGRADTQYF.

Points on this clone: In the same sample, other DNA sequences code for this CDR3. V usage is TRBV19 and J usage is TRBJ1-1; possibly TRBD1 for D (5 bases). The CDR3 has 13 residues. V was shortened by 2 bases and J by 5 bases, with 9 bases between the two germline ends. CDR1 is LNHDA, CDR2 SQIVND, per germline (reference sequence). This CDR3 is CASSIQGGTEAFF. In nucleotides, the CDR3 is TGTGCCAGTAGTATACAGGGAGGGACTGAAGCTTTCTTT. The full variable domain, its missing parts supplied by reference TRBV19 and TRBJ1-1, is DGGITQSPKYLFRKEGQNVTLSCEQNLNHDAMYWYRQDPGQGLRLIYYSQIVNDFQKGDIAEGYSVSREKKESFPLTVTSAQKNPTAFYLCASSIQGGTEAFFGQGTRLTVV.

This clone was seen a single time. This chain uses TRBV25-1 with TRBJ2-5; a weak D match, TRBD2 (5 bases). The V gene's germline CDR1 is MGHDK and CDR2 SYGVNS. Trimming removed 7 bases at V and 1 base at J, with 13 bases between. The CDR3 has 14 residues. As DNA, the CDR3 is TGTGCCAGCAAAGGTGGAGGCAGCCAAGAGACCCAGTACTTC. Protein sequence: CASKGGGSQETQYF.

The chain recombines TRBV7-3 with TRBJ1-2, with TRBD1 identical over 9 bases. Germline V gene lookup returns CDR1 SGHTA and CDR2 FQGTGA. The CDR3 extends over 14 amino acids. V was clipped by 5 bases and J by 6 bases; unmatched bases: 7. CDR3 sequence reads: CASSPTGGGDGYTF. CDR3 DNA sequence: TGTGCCAGCAGCCCAACAGGGGGCGGGGATGGCTACACCTTC.

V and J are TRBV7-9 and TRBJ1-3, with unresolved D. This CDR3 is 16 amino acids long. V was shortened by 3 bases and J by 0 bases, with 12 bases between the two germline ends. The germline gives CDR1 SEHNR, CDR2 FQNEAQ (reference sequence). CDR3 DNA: TGTGCCAGCAGCTTTAGAGATTCGCCCTCTGGAAACACCATATATTTT. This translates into CASSFRDSPSGNTIYF.

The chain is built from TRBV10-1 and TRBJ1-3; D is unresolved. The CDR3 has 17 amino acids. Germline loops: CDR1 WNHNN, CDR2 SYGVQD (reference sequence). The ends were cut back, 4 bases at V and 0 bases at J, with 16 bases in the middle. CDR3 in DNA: TGCGCCAGCAGTGGTCAGGATCCGGCTCCCTCTGGAAACACCATATATTTT. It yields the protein CASSGQDPAPSGNTIYF.